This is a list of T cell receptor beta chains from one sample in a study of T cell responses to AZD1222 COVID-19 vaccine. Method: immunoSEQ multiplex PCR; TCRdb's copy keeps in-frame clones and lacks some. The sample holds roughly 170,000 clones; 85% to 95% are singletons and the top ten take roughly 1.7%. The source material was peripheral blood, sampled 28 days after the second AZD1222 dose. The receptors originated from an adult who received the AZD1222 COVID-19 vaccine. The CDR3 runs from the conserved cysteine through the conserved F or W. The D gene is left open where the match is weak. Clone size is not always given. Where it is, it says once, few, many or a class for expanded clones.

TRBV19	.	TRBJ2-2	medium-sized	TGTGCCAGTACGCCCGGTGCCGCCGGGGAGCTGTTTTTT	CASTPGAAGELFF
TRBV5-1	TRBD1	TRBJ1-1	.	TGCGCCAGCAGCTTGGGACAGGGTATGGGAATTCCTTTCTTT	CASSLGQGMGIPFF
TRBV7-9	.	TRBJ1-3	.	TGTGCCAGCAGCTTAGCACAAGGCCTCGGAAACACCATATATTTT	CASSLAQGLGNTIYF
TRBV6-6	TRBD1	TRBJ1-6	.	TGTGCCAGCAGTTATAGGACAGGGACCTCACCCCTCCACTTT	CASSYRTGTSPLHF
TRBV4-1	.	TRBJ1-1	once	TGCGCCAGCAGCCATTCTATGTTCTCAGGGCTCGACACTGAAGCTTTCTTT	CASSHSMFSGLDTEAFF
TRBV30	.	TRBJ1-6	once	TGTGCCTGGAGTGTAATAGGGGCGGGGAATTCACCCCTCCACTTT	CAWSVIGAGNSPLHF
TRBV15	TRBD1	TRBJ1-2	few	TGTGCCACCAGCAGACCCAGCGACAGGGCGCTTGGCTACACCTTC	CATSRPSDRALGYTF
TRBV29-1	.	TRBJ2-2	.	TGCAGCGTGGGACGGATGAACACCGGGGAGCTGTTTTTT	CSVGRMNTGELFF
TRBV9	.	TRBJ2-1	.	TGTGCCAGCAGCGCGCTGAGCTCCTACAATGAGCAGTTCTTC	CASSALSSYNEQFF
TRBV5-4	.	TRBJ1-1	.	TGTGCCAGCAGCTTGGAGCACGGAAACACTGAAGCTTTCTTT	CASSLEHGNTEAFF
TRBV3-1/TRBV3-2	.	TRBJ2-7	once	TGTGCCAGCAGCCTCCTCTACGAGCAGTACTTC	CASSLLYEQYF
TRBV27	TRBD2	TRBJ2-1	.	TGTGCCAGCAAATCACTAGCGGTCAACTCCTACAATGAGCAGTTCTTC	CASKSLAVNSYNEQFF
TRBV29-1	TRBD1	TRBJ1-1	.	TGCAGCGTGGGAACCGGGACAGGGGGGATCACTGAAGCTTTCTTT	CSVGTGTGGITEAFF
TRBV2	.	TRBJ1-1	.	TGTGCCAGCAGATGGGACGGTGTCACTGAAGCTTTCTTT	CASRWDGVTEAFF
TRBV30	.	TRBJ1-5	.	TGTGCCTGGAGCGATTGGGACCTCACTGCACATAGCAATCAGCCCCAGCATTTT	CAWSDWDLTAHSNQPQHF
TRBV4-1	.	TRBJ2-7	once	TGCGCCAGCAGCCAAGACAAACAGAGCTCCTACGAGCAGTACTTC	CASSQDKQSSYEQYF
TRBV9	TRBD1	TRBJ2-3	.	TGTGCCAGCAGCTCGGGACAGGGGGCTGTCACAGATACGCAGTATTTT	CASSSGQGAVTDTQYF
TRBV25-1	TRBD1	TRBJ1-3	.	TGTGCCAGCAGTGAATCCGGGACAGCAGGAAACACCATATATTTT	CASSESGTAGNTIYF
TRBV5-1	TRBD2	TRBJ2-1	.	TGCGCCAGCAGCTTGAGTAGCGGGGGGTTTTACAATGAGCAGTTCTTC	CASSLSSGGFYNEQFF
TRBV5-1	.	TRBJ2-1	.	TGCGCCAGCAGACCCATCGGGGCGACAAACAATGAGCAGTTCTTC	CASRPIGATNNEQFF
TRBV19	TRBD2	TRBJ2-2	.	TGTGCCAGTAGTATGGTTGGCGGGGGGACGTACGGGGAGCTGTTTTTT	CASSMVGGGTYGELFF
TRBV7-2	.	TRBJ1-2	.	TGTGCCAGCAGCCACGACGTTGTGGGCTACACCTTC	CASSHDVVGYTF
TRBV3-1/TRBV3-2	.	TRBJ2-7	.	TGTGCCAGCAGCCAAGAGACAGCGTTCTCCTACGAGCAGTACTTC	CASSQETAFSYEQYF
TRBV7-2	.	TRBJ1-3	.	TGTGCCAGCAGCCTAGGACCTCAGGGATCTGGAAACACCATATATTTT	CASSLGPQGSGNTIYF
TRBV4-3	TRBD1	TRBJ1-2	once	TGCGCCAGCAGCCAGGGACAGGAGGAGGGCTACACCTTC	CASSQGQEEGYTF
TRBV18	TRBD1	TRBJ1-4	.	TGTGCCAGCTCACTCCGGGGGACAGTAACTAATGAAAAACTGTTTTTT	CASSLRGTVTNEKLFF
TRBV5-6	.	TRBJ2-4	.	TGTGCCAGCAGCTCCTGGGACATAAGAAAAAACATTCAGTACTTC	CASSSWDIRKNIQYF
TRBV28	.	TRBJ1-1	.	TGTGCCAGCCCCCCGCGCCGGTCTCATCCTGAAGCTTTCTTT	CASPPRRSHPEAFF
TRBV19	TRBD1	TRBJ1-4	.	TGTGCCAGTAGTATTGGGACAGGGCGGAAACTGTTTTTT	CASSIGTGRKLFF
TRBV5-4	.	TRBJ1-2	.	TGTGCCAGCAGCCGCCCCCGGGACTTAAACTATGGCTACACCTTC	CASSRPRDLNYGYTF
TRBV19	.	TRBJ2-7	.	TGTGCCAGTAGGGAAGCGGCGGGTGGAGGGCACTACGAGCAGTACTTC	CASREAAGGGHYEQYF
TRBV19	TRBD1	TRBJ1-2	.	TGTGCCAGTAGTATTCAGGGGGTCTATGGCTACACCTTC	CASSIQGVYGYTF
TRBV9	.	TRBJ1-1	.	TGTGCCAGCAGCGTAGCTCCTGTGGGGGACACTGAAGCTTTCTTT	CASSVAPVGDTEAFF
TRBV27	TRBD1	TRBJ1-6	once	TGTGCCAGCAGTCCGTCCACAGGGGAGTTACCCCTCCACTTT	CASSPSTGELPLHF
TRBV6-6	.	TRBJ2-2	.	TGTGCCAGCAGGCGAACGAGAAGGGCAGGGAACACCGGGGAGCTGTTTTTT	CASRRTRRAGNTGELFF
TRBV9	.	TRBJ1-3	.	TGTGCCAGCAGCCCTCACCAGCCGACGGGATCTGGAAACACCATATATTTT	CASSPHQPTGSGNTIYF
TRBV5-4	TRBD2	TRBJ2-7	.	TGTGCCAGCAGCGGATCCCGGGGGGGCCTTAACATTTACGAGCAGTACTTC	CASSGSRGGLNIYEQYF
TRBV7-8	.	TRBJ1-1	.	TGTGCCAGCAGCCCGCTATACGCGGAGGAGGACACTGAAGCTTTCTTT	CASSPLYAEEDTEAFF
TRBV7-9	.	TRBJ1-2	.	TGTGCCAGCAGCTTAATAATGGGATGGGCTAACTATGGCTACACCTTC	CASSLIMGWANYGYTF